This T cell receptor beta chain is drawn from a study of CXCR3-negative and CXCR3-positive naive CD8 T cells. Study summary: For each library, about 1.5 +/- 0.3 million TRB reads were obtained, about 140 million in total. Study-level results: Sequencing showed both naive subsets with comparably high diversity, and memory CD8+ cells much lower. Greater hydrophobicity was found in TRB CDR3s of CXCR3-positive naive cells than of CXCR3-negative naive cells.

Germline V gene data show CDR1 as SGDLS and CDR2 as YYNGEE. There are 16 residues in the CDR3. On this clonotype: Antigen unknown.

The libraries of TRB cDNA were constructed through 5' RACE using UMI labels. TCRdb reprocessed the 5' RACE reads, with one entry per CDR3 protein and no DNA. This table holds 140,000 to 150,000 distinct CDR3 sequences. The TCR sequence derives from a human donor in good health. Some clones in this sample may be carry-over from other donors' samples. The sequenced sample consisted of naive CXCR3+ CD8+ T cells from blood. Indicated subset: CD45RO-CCR7+CD27+CD95- naive CD8+ T cells expressing CXCR3 (TNR3+). The chain links TRBV9 to TRBJ2-1; checking the TCRdb D call of TRBD1 is not possible without DNA. The CDR3 here is CASSPTGAIPYNEQFF.